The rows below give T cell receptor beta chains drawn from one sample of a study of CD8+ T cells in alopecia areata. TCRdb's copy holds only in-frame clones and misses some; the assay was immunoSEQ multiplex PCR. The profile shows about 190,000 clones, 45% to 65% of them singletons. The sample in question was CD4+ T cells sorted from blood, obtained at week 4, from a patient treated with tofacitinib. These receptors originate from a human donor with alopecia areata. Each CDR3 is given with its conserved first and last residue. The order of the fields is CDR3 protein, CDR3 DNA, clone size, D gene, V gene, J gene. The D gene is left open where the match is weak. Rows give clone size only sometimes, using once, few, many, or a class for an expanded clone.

CDR3 protein: CSVHREGYGYTF; CDR3 DNA: TGCAGCGTTCACAGGGAGGGCTATGGCTACACCTTC; clone size: .; D gene: .; V gene: TRBV29-1; J gene: TRBJ1-2
CDR3 protein: CAWNADSSNQPQHF; CDR3 DNA: TGTGCCTGGAATGCGGACAGTAGCAATCAGCCCCAGCATTTT; clone size: .; D gene: .; V gene: TRBV30; J gene: TRBJ1-5
CDR3 protein: CSVRGNLYGYTF; CDR3 DNA: TGCAGCGTGCGGGGGAACCTCTATGGCTACACCTTC; clone size: .; D gene: .; V gene: TRBV29-1; J gene: TRBJ1-2
CDR3 protein: CAWSVGQGGTGELFF; CDR3 DNA: TGTGCCTGGAGTGTTGGGCAGGGCGGCACCGGGGAGCTGTTTTTT; clone size: .; D gene: .; V gene: TRBV30; J gene: TRBJ2-2
CDR3 protein: CASGTTGSAETQYF; CDR3 DNA: TGTGCCAGCGGGACTACAGGGTCAGCAGAGACCCAGTACTTC; clone size: .; D gene: .; V gene: TRBV9; J gene: TRBJ2-5
CDR3 protein: CASSPGGLQETQYF; CDR3 DNA: TGCGCCAGCTCGCCGGGGGGACTCCAAGAGACCCAGTACTTC; clone size: .; D gene: TRBD2; V gene: TRBV5-1; J gene: TRBJ2-5
CDR3 protein: CAWRADPNTEAFF; CDR3 DNA: TGTGCCTGGAGGGCAGATCCGAACACTGAAGCTTTCTTT; clone size: .; D gene: .; V gene: TRBV30; J gene: TRBJ1-1
CDR3 protein: CASSALRGPGEKLFF; CDR3 DNA: TGTGCCAGCAGTGCGTTGCGGGGGCCGGGTGAAAAACTGTTTTTT; clone size: .; D gene: .; V gene: TRBV2; J gene: TRBJ1-4
CDR3 protein: CASRPQLAGNEQFF; CDR3 DNA: TGTGCCAGCAGGCCCCAACTAGCGGGAAATGAGCAGTTCTTC; clone size: .; D gene: TRBD2; V gene: TRBV5-4; J gene: TRBJ2-1
CDR3 protein: CSVANRTNEKLFF; CDR3 DNA: TGCAGCGTTGCCAACAGAACAAATGAAAAACTGTTTTTT; clone size: .; D gene: .; V gene: TRBV29-1; J gene: TRBJ1-4
CDR3 protein: CASNRGARGETQYF; CDR3 DNA: TGTGCCAGTAACAGGGGGGCACGGGGGGAGACCCAGTACTTC; clone size: .; D gene: TRBD1; V gene: TRBV2; J gene: TRBJ2-5
CDR3 protein: CASSRRVDNQPQHF; CDR3 DNA: TGTGCCAGCAGTCGCAGGGTGGACAATCAGCCCCAGCATTTT; clone size: .; D gene: .; V gene: TRBV28; J gene: TRBJ1-5
CDR3 protein: CASPGGEDTQYF; CDR3 DNA: TGTGCCAGCCCAGGAGGGGAAGATACGCAGTATTTT; clone size: .; D gene: .; V gene: TRBV25-1; J gene: TRBJ2-3
CDR3 protein: CASSFRETQYF; CDR3 DNA: TGTGCCAGCAGCTTCCGAGAGACCCAGTACTTC; clone size: .; D gene: .; V gene: TRBV6-5; J gene: TRBJ2-5
CDR3 protein: CSVEQGVAGELFF; CDR3 DNA: TGCAGCGTCGAACAGGGGGTTGCCGGGGAGCTGTTTTTT; clone size: once; D gene: TRBD1; V gene: TRBV29-1; J gene: TRBJ2-2
CDR3 protein: CASSLGPNVLTF; CDR3 DNA: TGTGCCAGCAGCCTCGGGCCCAACGTCCTGACTTTC; clone size: .; D gene: .; V gene: TRBV7-9; J gene: TRBJ2-6
CDR3 protein: CASTSKAFF; CDR3 DNA: TGTGCCAGCACCTCGAAAGCTTTCTTT; clone size: .; D gene: .; V gene: TRBV5-4; J gene: TRBJ1-1
CDR3 protein: CSVERGEGTDTQYF; CDR3 DNA: TGCAGCGTTGAACGCGGGGAGGGCACAGATACGCAGTATTTT; clone size: .; D gene: .; V gene: TRBV29-1; J gene: TRBJ2-3